The source of this T cell receptor beta chain is a study of OX40 agonist ivuxolimab in advanced cancers. Study information: The study enrolled dose-escalation patients with hepatocellular carcinoma, melanoma, renal cell or head and neck cancer.

Profiled with immunoSEQ multiplex PCR; TCRdb holds only in-frame clones, not every one. The sample includes tens of thousands of clones, 80% to 90% seen only once; the top ten take approximately 1.9%. This clone has more than one count but fewer than ten. Germline values: CDR1 GTSNPN, CDR2 SVGIG (reference sequence). The V gene end was trimmed by 1 base and the J gene end by 5 bases; junction bases not matched to a gene: 2. The CDR3 contains 13 residues. The sequences come from CD4+ or CD8+ T cells sorted from blood, collected in a trial of the OX40 agonist ivuxolimab. The sequence was obtained from an adult with an advanced solid tumor such as melanoma, head and neck, liver or kidney cancer. This chain connects TRBV30 to TRBJ1-5, with TRBD1 matching 7 bases. CDR3 DNA sequence: TGTGCCTGGAGTGGACAGGGACATCAGCCCCAGCATTTT. The encoded protein is CAWSGQGHQPQHF.